Listed below are T cell receptor beta chains from one sample, sequenced in a study of T-cell memory formation after mild COVID-19. TCRdb analysed the 5' RACE reads with MiXCR anew, one entry per CDR3 protein. The sample contains 350,000 to 500,000 distinct CDR3 sequences, roughly 20% of which appear only once. The sequenced sample was PBMCs or a T cell subset sorted from them (not recorded which). The origin of the receptors is an adult woman who had mild COVID-19 (a few samples of this study predate the infection). Cell type and time point are not known. Both conserved end residues are part of each CDR3. D genes are given only for firm matches. The size field is filled for only some rows; it gives once, few, many or a size class.

clone size	V gene	D gene	J gene	CDR3 DNA	CDR3 protein
.	TRBV3-1	.	TRBJ2-5	TGTGCCAGCAGCCACATCCGGACGGAGACCCAGTACTTC	CASSHIRTETQYF
.	TRBV9	TRBD2	TRBJ2-1	TGTGCCAGCAGCGTAGGACTTAGCAGCGGGAGAAGCGATGAGCAGTTCTTC	CASSVGLSSGRSDEQFF
.	TRBV2	.	TRBJ1-3	TGTGCCAGCAGTAGGGAGGGAGCTGGAAACACCATATATTTT	CASSREGAGNTIYF
.	TRBV2	TRBD1	TRBJ1-5	TGTGCCAGCAGTGAAGCACTTGCCAGACAGGGAGGGACTCAGCCCCAGCATTTT	CASSEALARQGGTQPQHF
.	TRBV12-3/TRBV12-4	.	TRBJ2-7	TGTGCCAGCAGTCCCGGGCGGGCCACCTACGAGCAGTACTTC	CASSPGRATYEQYF
.	TRBV4-2	TRBD2	TRBJ2-2	TGTGCCAGCAGCCAACGGACTAGCGTCGACACCGGGGAGCTGTTTTTT	CASSQRTSVDTGELFF
.	TRBV4-2	.	TRBJ1-4	TGTGCCAGCAGCCAAGTACGCGGGGAAAAACTGTTTTTT	CASSQVRGEKLFF
.	TRBV7-9	TRBD1	TRBJ1-6	TGTGCCAGCAGCTTAGCAGGACAGGGGCCTTGGGGTTCACCCCTCCACTTT	CASSLAGQGPWGSPLHF
.	TRBV3-1	.	TRBJ2-7	TGTGCCAGCAGCACCGACTACGAGCAGTACTTC	CASSTDYEQYF
.	TRBV29-1	.	TRBJ2-1	TGCAGCGTTGAAGGTCCTGCGCTCTCCTACAATGAGCAGTTCTTC	CSVEGPALSYNEQFF
.	TRBV14	.	TRBJ2-6	TGTGCCAGCAGGGATACAGCCTCTGGGGCCAACGTCCTGACTTTC	CASRDTASGANVLTF
few	TRBV5-1	.	TRBJ2-5	TGCGCCAGCAGCTCCTCCCTCCAGGGTCTGGGAGAGACCCAGTACTTC	CASSSSLQGLGETQYF
many	TRBV6-5	.	TRBJ2-4	TGTGCCAGCAGGGCCACTAGAATAAAAGCCAAAAACATTCAGTACTTC	CASRATRIKAKNIQYF
.	TRBV7-8	.	TRBJ1-1	TGTGCCAGCAGCTTAAGGCTTAATTTGGGGGCTTTCTTT	CASSLRLNLGAFF
.	TRBV27	.	TRBJ1-1	TGTGCCAGCAGCCCGGCAGGAGGGACGACCGCTGAAGCTTTCTTT	CASSPAGGTTAEAFF
.	TRBV6-2/TRBV6-3	.	TRBJ2-3	TGTGCCAGCAGTTACTCGAAACTCCCCAGCACAGATACGCAGTATTTT	CASSYSKLPSTDTQYF
.	TRBV28	.	TRBJ2-3	TGTGCCAGCTCCACGTCTCGTACGCAGTATTTT	CASSTSRTQYF
.	TRBV5-1	.	TRBJ1-1	TGCGCCAGCAGCTTGGGGGAACCGAACACTGAAGCTTTCTTT	CASSLGEPNTEAFF
many	TRBV7-8	TRBD1	TRBJ2-7	TGTGCCAGCAGCTTAGAACGGACAGGGGGTTACGAGCAGTACTTC	CASSLERTGGYEQYF
few	TRBV5-5	.	TRBJ1-4	TGTGCCAGCAGCTTGGGTGGCAGCTTTAATGAAAAACTGTTTTTT	CASSLGGSFNEKLFF
.	TRBV29-1	.	TRBJ1-2	TGCAGCGTTGGGGCGACTCTTCATGGCTACACCTTC	CSVGATLHGYTF
few	TRBV2	TRBD1	TRBJ2-3	TGTGCCAGCAGTGAAGGCGGGACAGGGTTGGAAGATACGCAGTATTTT	CASSEGGTGLEDTQYF
many	TRBV20-1	TRBD1	TRBJ1-3	TGCAGTGCTAGCCCCGGGACAGGGGCAGGAAACACCATATATTTT	CSASPGTGAGNTIYF
.	TRBV6-2/TRBV6-3	.	TRBJ1-5	TGTGCCAGCAGTTCCATAGGGGGCAATCAGCCCCAGCATTTT	CASSSIGGNQPQHF
few	TRBV7-9	.	TRBJ1-3	TGTGCCAGCAGCTTAATGCTCGGGCCGACTGGAAACACCATATATTTT	CASSLMLGPTGNTIYF
.	TRBV9	TRBD2	TRBJ2-3	TGTGCCAGCAGCGTTCCCCTAGCGGGAGGCACAGATACGCAGTATTTT	CASSVPLAGGTDTQYF
.	TRBV20-1	TRBD2	TRBJ2-5	TGCAGTGCTAGAGATCCCGGGCTAGCGGGGGTACAAGAGACCCAGTACTTC	CSARDPGLAGVQETQYF
.	TRBV29-1	.	TRBJ2-2	TGCAGCTCCCGGGGAGGAACCGTGGAGCTGTTTTTT	CSSRGGTVELFF
many	TRBV15	.	TRBJ2-3	TGTGCCACCAGCAGAGACGGGGACCGCACAGATACGCAGTATTTT	CATSRDGDRTDTQYF
.	TRBV15	TRBD2	TRBJ2-1	TGTGCCACCAACTCCGGACTAGCGGGGACTCGCGGCAATGAGCAGTTCTTC	CATNSGLAGTRGNEQFF
.	TRBV15	.	TRBJ2-1	TGTGCCACCAGCAGAGCTTCCAGGGACCCTTCCTACAATGAGCAGTTCTTC	CATSRASRDPSYNEQFF
few	TRBV7-3	.	TRBJ2-1	TGTGCCAGCAGCGATTACGCCTACAATGAGCAGTTCTTC	CASSDYAYNEQFF
.	TRBV25-1	.	TRBJ2-1	TGTGCCAGCAGTTTACAGGGAAACTCCTACAATGAGCAGTTCTTC	CASSLQGNSYNEQFF
.	TRBV6-5	TRBD1	TRBJ1-6	TGTGCCAGCAGTCCCGGACAGGCTGGGCATAATTCACCCCTCCACTTT	CASSPGQAGHNSPLHF
.	TRBV6-2/TRBV6-3	.	TRBJ1-5	TGTGCCAGCAGTACCCCCGCTTATAGGCGAGACTATAGCAATCAGCCCCAGCATTTT	CASSTPAYRRDYSNQPQHF
many	TRBV6-5	.	TRBJ1-1	TGTGCCAGCAGTGTGGGTAGGGCCACTGAAGCTTTCTTT	CASSVGRATEAFF
.	TRBV27	.	TRBJ2-7	TGTGCCAGCAGTTTTATCGGGCGAGACGAGCAGTACTTC	CASSFIGRDEQYF
few	TRBV10-3	TRBD2	TRBJ2-7	TGTGCCAGTGAAGCCGGGGGGGACTCCTACGAGCAGTACTTC	CASEAGGDSYEQYF
.	TRBV12-3/TRBV12-4	.	TRBJ2-7	TGTGCCAGCAGTTTCGGACACCTTCAGAAGTACTTC	CASSFGHLQKYF
.	TRBV11-2	TRBD2	TRBJ2-7	TGTGACAGCAGCCGAACCCGGGGAGGGTACGAGCAGTACTTC	CDSSRTRGGYEQYF
few	TRBV10-3	.	TRBJ2-3	TGTGCCATCAGTGGGGCGGACTTAATAACGCAGTATTTT	CAISGADLITQYF
few	TRBV3-1	TRBD1	TRBJ1-2	TGTGCCAGCAGCCAAGGCGGGACAGGGGGCTTCTATGGCTACACCTTC	CASSQGGTGGFYGYTF
.	TRBV20-1	TRBD2	TRBJ2-3	TGCAGTGCTCCCCTAGCGGGACGCACAGATACGCAGTATTTT	CSAPLAGRTDTQYF
few	TRBV19	.	TRBJ2-5	TGTGCCAGTAGCACAACTTCAGGGGTCATCCAAGAGACCCAGTACTTC	CASSTTSGVIQETQYF
.	TRBV7-9	TRBD1	TRBJ1-1	TGTGCCAGCAGCTCTACCAAATTCGGGACAGCGCCTGAGGGGAACACTGAAGCTTTCTTT	CASSSTKFGTAPEGNTEAFF